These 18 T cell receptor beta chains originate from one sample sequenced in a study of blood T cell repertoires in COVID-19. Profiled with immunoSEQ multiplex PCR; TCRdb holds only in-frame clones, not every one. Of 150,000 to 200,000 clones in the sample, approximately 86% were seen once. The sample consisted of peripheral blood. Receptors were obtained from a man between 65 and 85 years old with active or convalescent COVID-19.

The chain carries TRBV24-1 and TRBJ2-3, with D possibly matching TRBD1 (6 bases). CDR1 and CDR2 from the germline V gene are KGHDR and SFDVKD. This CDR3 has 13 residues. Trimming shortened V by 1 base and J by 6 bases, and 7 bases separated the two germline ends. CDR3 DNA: TGTGCCACCAGTGATTTTAGGGGGGATACGCAGTATTTT. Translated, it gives CATSDFRGDTQYF.

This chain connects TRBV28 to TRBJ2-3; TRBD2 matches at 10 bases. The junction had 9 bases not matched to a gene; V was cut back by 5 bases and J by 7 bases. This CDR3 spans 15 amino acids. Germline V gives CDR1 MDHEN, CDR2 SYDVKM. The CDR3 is CASSLAGAALNTQYF. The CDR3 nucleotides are TGTGCCAGCAGTCTAGCGGGAGCTGCCCTCAATACGCAGTATTTT.

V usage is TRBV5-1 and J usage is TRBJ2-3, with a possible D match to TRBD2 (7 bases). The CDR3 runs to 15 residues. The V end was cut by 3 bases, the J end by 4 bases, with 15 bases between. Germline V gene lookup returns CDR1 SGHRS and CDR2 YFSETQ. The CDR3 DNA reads TGCGCCAGCAGCTCTGACGGGGGGCGCTCAGATACGCAGTATTTT. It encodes CASSSDGGRSDTQYF.

The chain's CDR3 is CASSPRTSGETQYF. The CDR3 DNA reads TGTGCCAGCTCACCTCGGACTAGCGGAGAGACCCAGTACTTC. V gene TRBV18 combines with J gene TRBJ2-5, with 10 bases aligning to TRBD2. CDR1 and CDR2 (germline): KGHSH, LQKENI. This CDR3 has 14 amino acids. Trimming at V came to 3 bases and at J to 4 bases, leaving 2 bases not matched to a gene.

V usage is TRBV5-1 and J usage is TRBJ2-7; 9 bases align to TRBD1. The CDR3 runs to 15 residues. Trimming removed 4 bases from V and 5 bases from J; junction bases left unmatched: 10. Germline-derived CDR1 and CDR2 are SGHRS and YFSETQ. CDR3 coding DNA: TGCGCCAGCAGCCCCCCGGGGGGACAGGGTAACGAGCAGTACTTC. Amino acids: CASSPPGGQGNEQYF.

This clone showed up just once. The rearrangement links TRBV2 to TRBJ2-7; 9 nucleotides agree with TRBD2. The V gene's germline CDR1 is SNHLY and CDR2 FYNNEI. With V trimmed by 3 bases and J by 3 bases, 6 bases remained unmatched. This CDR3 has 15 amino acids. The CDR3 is CASSESLAGVYEQYF. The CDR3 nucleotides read TGTGCCAGCAGTGAGTCGTTAGCGGGAGTCTACGAGCAGTACTTC.

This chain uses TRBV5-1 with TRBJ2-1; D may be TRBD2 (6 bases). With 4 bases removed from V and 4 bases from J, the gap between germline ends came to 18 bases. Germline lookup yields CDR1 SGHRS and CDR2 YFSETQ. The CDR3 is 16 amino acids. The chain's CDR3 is CASSLTSTSRYNEQFF. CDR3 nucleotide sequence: TGCGCCAGCAGCCTTACCTCGACTAGTAGGTACAATGAGCAGTTCTTC.

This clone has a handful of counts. The CDR3 DNA is TGCGCCAGCAGCTTGGCAGGGGGCGCGGCCGGGGAGCTGTTTTTT. It translates to CASSLAGGAAGELFF. The rearrangement joins TRBV5-1 to TRBJ2-2, with 8 bases aligning to TRBD1. V was pared by 0 bases and J by 6 bases, with 4 bases of the junction left unmatched. The length of the CDR3 is 15 residues. Germline CDR1 reads SGHRS; CDR2 reads YFSETQ.

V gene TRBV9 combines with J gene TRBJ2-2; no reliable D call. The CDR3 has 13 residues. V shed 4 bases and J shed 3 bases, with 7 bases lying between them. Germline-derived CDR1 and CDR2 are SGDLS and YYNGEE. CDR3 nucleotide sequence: TGTGCCAGCAGCCCAGAATACACCGGGGAGCTGTTTTTT. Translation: CASSPEYTGELFF. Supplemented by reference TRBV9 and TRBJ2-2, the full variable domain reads DSGVTQTPKHLITATGQRVTLRCSPRSGDLSVYWYQQSLDQGLQFLIQYYNGEERAKGNILERFSAQQFPDLHSELNLSSLELGDSALYFCASSPEYTGELFFGEGSRLTVL.

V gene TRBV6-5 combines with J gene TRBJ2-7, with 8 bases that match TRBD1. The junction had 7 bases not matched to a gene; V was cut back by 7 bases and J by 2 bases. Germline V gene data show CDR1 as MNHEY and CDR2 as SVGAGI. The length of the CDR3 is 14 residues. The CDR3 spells CASTPGGVPYEQYF. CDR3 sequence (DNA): TGTGCCAGCACCCCAGGGGGCGTTCCCTACGAGCAGTACTTC.

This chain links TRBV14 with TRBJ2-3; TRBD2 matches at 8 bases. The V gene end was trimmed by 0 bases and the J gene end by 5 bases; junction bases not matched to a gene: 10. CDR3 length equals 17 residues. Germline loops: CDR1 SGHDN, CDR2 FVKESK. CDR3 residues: CASSQERSGSIGDTQYF. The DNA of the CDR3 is TGTGCCAGCAGCCAAGAACGGAGCGGGAGTATAGGAGATACGCAGTATTTT.

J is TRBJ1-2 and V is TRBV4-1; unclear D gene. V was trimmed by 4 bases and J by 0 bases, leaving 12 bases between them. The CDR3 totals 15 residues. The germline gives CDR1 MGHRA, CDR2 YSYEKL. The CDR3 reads CASSPAGRTNYGYTF. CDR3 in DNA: TGCGCCAGCAGCCCGGCGGGCAGAACTAACTATGGCTACACCTTC.

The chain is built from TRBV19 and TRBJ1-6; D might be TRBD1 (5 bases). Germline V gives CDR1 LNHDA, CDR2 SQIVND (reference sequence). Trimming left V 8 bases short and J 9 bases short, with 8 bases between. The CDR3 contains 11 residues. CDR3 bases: TGTGCCAGTGGGCAGGGTTCACCCCTCCACTTT. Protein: CASGQGSPLHF. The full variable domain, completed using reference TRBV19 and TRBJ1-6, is DGGITQSPKYLFRKEGQNVTLSCEQNLNHDAMYWYRQDPGQGLRLIYYSQIVNDFQKGDIAEGYSVSREKKESFPLTVTSAQKNPTAFYLCASGQGSPLHFGNGTRLTVT.

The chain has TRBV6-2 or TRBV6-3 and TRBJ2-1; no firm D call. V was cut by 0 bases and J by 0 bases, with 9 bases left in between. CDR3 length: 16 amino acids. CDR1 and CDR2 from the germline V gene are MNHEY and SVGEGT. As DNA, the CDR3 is TGTGCCAGCAGTTACTCGATACTCTACTCCTACAATGAGCAGTTCTTC. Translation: CASSYSILYSYNEQFF.

The CDR3 DNA reads as TGTGCCACCAGCAGAGACAGGGCCAGCACAGATACGCAGTATTTT. Its protein product is CATSRDRASTDTQYF. The chain employs TRBV15 and TRBJ2-3; D perhaps matches TRBD1 (5 bases). In germline, CDR1 is LNHNV, CDR2 YYDKDF (reference sequence). Trimming stripped 0 bases from V and 0 bases from J, with 7 bases between. The CDR3 is 15 residues long.

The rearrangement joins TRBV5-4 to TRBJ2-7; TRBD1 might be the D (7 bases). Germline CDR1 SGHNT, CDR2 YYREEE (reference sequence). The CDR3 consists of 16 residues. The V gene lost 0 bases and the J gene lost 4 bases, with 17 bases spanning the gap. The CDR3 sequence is CASSLGGGQDFYEQYF. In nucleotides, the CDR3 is TGTGCCAGCAGCTTGGGGGGAGGACAGGATTTTTACGAGCAGTACTTC.

CDR3 nucleotide sequence: TGTGCCAGCAGCTTGGGAGGGACTGCAGATACGCAGTATTTT. It translates to CASSLGGTADTQYF. The chain combines TRBV5-4 with TRBJ2-3, with D maybe TRBD2 (6 bases). V lost 0 bases and J 4 bases, leaving 9 bases between the germline ends. Per the germline V gene, CDR1 is SGHNT and CDR2 is YYREEE (reference sequence). The CDR3 length is 14 residues.

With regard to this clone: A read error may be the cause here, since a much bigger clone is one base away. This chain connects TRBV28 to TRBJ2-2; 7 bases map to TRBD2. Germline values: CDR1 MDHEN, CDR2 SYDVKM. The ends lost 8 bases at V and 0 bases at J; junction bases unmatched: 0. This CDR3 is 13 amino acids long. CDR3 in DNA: TGTGCCAGCCGGGGGGCGAACACCGGGGAGCTGTTTTTT. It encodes CASRGANTGELFF.